The rows below give T cell receptor beta chains drawn from one sample of a study of HIV-infected patients and healthy controls. TCRdb re-called the 5' RACE reads through MiXCR, storing one row per CDR3 protein. This table has around 18,000 distinct CDR3 sequences, roughly 9.1% appearing once. Sequencing was done on a sample of blood. Receptors originate from an adult in good health. CDR3s include the opening cysteine and the closing phenylalanine or tryptophan. D genes are given only for firm matches. Some rows mark clone size as missing; the rest say once, few, many or name a class of expanded clone.

abundance	j_gene	v_gene	d_gene	CDR3nt	CDR3aa
-	TRBJ1-1	TRBV29-1	TRBD1	TGCAGCGTTGATGACCAGACAGGGGAGGAAACTGAAGCTTTCTTT	CSVDDQTGEETEAFF
-	TRBJ2-1	TRBV19	-	TGTGCCAGTAGCGTCGGGGGATGGGGAAGCTCCTACAATGAGCAGTTCTTC	CASSVGGWGSSYNEQFF
many	TRBJ2-1	TRBV19	-	TGTGCCAGTAGATCAACCCCTGACAGGAGCTCCTACAATGAGCAGTTCTTC	CASRSTPDRSSYNEQFF
many	TRBJ2-1	TRBV11-2	TRBD2	TGTGCCACCAAAGGGACTAGCATCCATGAGCAGTTCTTC	CATKGTSIHEQFF
-	TRBJ2-3	TRBV12-3/TRBV12-4	-	TGTGCCAGCAGTGCCCAGACGAAGGGGAGCACAGATACGCAGTATTTT	CASSAQTKGSTDTQYF
many	TRBJ1-2	TRBV7-9	-	TGTGCCAGCAGCTTAGGTTCCGGAGCTAACTATGGCTACACCTTC	CASSLGSGANYGYTF
many	TRBJ2-2	TRBV7-2	-	TGTGCCAGCAGCCGACCCCCGGGAGAGGGCCGGGCCGGGGAGCTGTTTTTT	CASSRPPGEGRAGELFF
many	TRBJ2-3	TRBV29-1	-	TGCAGCGTTGTGGGGGGGGGCCTCAGCACAGATACGCAGTATTTT	CSVVGGGLSTDTQYF
many	TRBJ2-5	TRBV7-9	-	TGTGCCAGCAAAGGGATAGCGGCGGGGACAGAAGAGACCCAGTACTTC	CASKGIAAGTEETQYF
few	TRBJ2-1	TRBV11-2	-	TGTGCCAGCAGCTGGACTCAAATCGAGTACAATGAGCAGTTCTTC	CASSWTQIEYNEQFF
many	TRBJ2-3	TRBV29-1	-	TGCAGCGTGAACCAGGGCGCAGATACGCAGTATTTT	CSVNQGADTQYF
many	TRBJ2-1	TRBV4-1	TRBD2	TGCGCAAGCAAACAGGCTAGCGGGCAGTTACACAATGAGCAGTTCTTC	CASKQASGQLHNEQFF
many	TRBJ1-2	TRBV12-3/TRBV12-4	TRBD1	TGTGCCAGCGGTATGTGGACAGGTTCTAACTATGGCTACACCTTC	CASGMWTGSNYGYTF
many	TRBJ2-7	TRBV29-1	-	TGCAGCGTTGCCTTCATCGGAGAGTACGAGCAGTACTTC	CSVAFIGEYEQYF
-	TRBJ2-7	TRBV5-4	-	TGTGCCAGCAGCGACGGGACCCGGGTAAACGAGCAGTACTTC	CASSDGTRVNEQYF
medium-sized	TRBJ2-1	TRBV3-1	TRBD2	TGTGCCAGCAGCCCCCGGACTAGCGGGGAGCAGTTCTTC	CASSPRTSGEQFF